Listed below are T cell receptor beta chains from one sample, sequenced in a study of patients and donors after allogeneic stem cell transplantation. MiXCR, applied by TCRdb to the RT-PCR reads, yields one record per CDR3 protein. The data show 150,000 to 200,000 distinct CDR3 sequences, over 25% seen once. The sample taken for sequencing was blood, either unsorted or a sorted T cell fraction (not recorded which). The receptors come from a human donor who was either an allogeneic HSCT recipient or a stem cell or donor lymphocyte infusion donor (not recorded which). It is not recorded whose cells these are; they may come from a transplant donor. CDR3s include the opening cysteine and the closing phenylalanine or tryptophan. The D gene is left open where the match is weak.

V: TRBV4-3; D: NA; CDR3: CASSQFGQGGETQYF
V: TRBV2; D: TRBD1; CDR3: CASKVGQGWYEQYF
V: TRBV29-1; D: TRBD1; CDR3: CSVRQGASSNQPQHF
V: TRBV5-1; D: TRBD1; CDR3: CASSPRRKGGTNEKLFF
V: TRBV28; D: TRBD1; CDR3: CASSLTGGPYEQYF
V: TRBV4-3; D: NA; CDR3: CASSQGPDTDTQYF
V: TRBV20-1; D: TRBD1; CDR3: CSARDRQGVSYSPLHF
V: TRBV30; D: NA; CDR3: CAWSVTGYSLGTGELFF
V: TRBV20-1; D: NA; CDR3: CSARDQRNSGNTIYF
V: TRBV4-3; D: NA; CDR3: CASSQEGRASSYEQYF
V: TRBV9; D: TRBD2; CDR3: CASSGASGRQETQYF
V: TRBV30; D: TRBD2; CDR3: CAWALAALTDTQYF
V: TRBV27; D: TRBD2; CDR3: CASSAGLAGFNEQFF
V: TRBV4-3; D: TRBD2; CDR3: CASSQDIGGGREREQYF
V: TRBV7-9; D: TRBD2; CDR3: CASSFEGLANNEQFF
V: TRBV7-8; D: TRBD2; CDR3: CASSQHLLLAASGTDTQYF
V: TRBV4-3; D: TRBD1; CDR3: CASSPGQGDQETQYF
V: TRBV10-3; D: NA; CDR3: CAIGARDTGNTIYF
V: TRBV20-1; D: NA; CDR3: CSARATPEQYF
V: TRBV27; D: NA; CDR3: CASSLSRLNQPQHF
V: TRBV10-3; D: NA; CDR3: CAIGATKNIQYF
V: TRBV7-9; D: NA; CDR3: CASSLQDGQETQYF
V: TRBV15; D: TRBD1; CDR3: CATSRDRVMETQYF
V: TRBV2; D: TRBD2; CDR3: CASNLPPTSVYNEQFF
V: TRBV20-1; D: TRBD2; CDR3: CSHSPPGTSGNEQFF
V: TRBV4-2; D: TRBD2; CDR3: CASSQVPELAGPHYEQYF
V: TRBV7-9; D: NA; CDR3: CASSLSTGLAFF
V: TRBV9; D: NA; CDR3: CASSQRAGDHTEAFF